Listed here are 31 T cell receptor beta chains from one sample, sequenced in a study of post-analysis software for immune sequencing data. Whole-study findings and limits: With TRBV5-6, TRBV5-1 and TRBV20-1 included, 4 to 6 TRBV segments were more frequent in patients than in controls.

The TCR beta cDNA libraries contained unique molecular identifiers. MiXCR, run by TCRdb on the PCR reads, gives a single entry per CDR3 protein. Counted here are 800,000 to 950,000 distinct CDR3 sequences, about 50% occurring once; the ten biggest clones make up roughly 4.4%. These receptors are not linked to any known antigen. Sequenced material: blood. These receptor sequences come from a girl between 10 and 17 years old with multiple sclerosis.

V and J are TRBV3-1 and TRBJ1-1, with a possible D match to TRBD1 (6 bases). Germline-derived CDR1 and CDR2 are LGHDT and YNNKEL (reference sequence). There are 16 residues in the CDR3. Trimming shortened V by 2 bases and J by 8 bases, and 21 bases separated the two germline ends. CDR3 sequence: CASSQTQSGGAQEAFF. The CDR3 DNA reads as TGTGCCAGCAGCCAAACACAAAGCGGGGGCGCTCAGGAAGCTTTCTTT. Filled out from reference TRBV3-1 and TRBJ1-1, the complete variable domain reads DTAVSQTPKYLVTQMGNDKSIKCEQNLGHDTMYWYKQDSKKFLKIMFSYNNKELIINETVPNRFSPKSPDKAHLNLHINSLELGDSAVYFCASSQTQSGGAQEAFFGQGTRLTVV.

The chain is built from TRBV10-3 and TRBJ1-1; TRBD1 matches 10 bases. V shed 6 bases and J 1 base; nucleotides not matched to a gene: 2. This CDR3 comprises 14 residues. Germline loops: CDR1 ENHRY, CDR2 SYGVKD. The CDR3 spells CAIRGQGKNTEAFF. CDR3 nucleotide sequence: TGTGCCATCAGGGGACAGGGGAAGAACACTGAAGCTTTCTTT.

The V and J genes are TRBV12-3 or TRBV12-4 and TRBJ2-1; no clear D gene. Trimming took 8 bases from V and 5 from J, leaving 16 bases between them. The CDR3 spans 14 residues. CDR3: CASVSRYDNNEQFF. Here the CDR3 DNA reads TGTGCCAGCGTTTCCCGGTACGACAACAATGAGCAGTTCTTC.

The V call is TRBV2, the J call TRBJ2-7; 10 bases match TRBD1. V lost 8 bases and J lost 3; bases outside the gene matches: 4. Germline CDR1 reads SNHLY; CDR2 reads FYNNEI. The CDR3 contains 13 residues. CDR3 region: CASARDRGYEQYF. In DNA form, the CDR3 reads TGTGCCAGCGCTCGGGACAGGGGCTACGAGCAGTACTTC. The full variable domain, its missing parts supplied by reference TRBV2 and TRBJ2-7, is EPEVTQTPSHQVTQMGQEVILRCVPISNHLYFYWYRQILGQKVEFLVSFYNNEISEKSEIFDDQFSVERPDGSNFTLKIRSTKLEDSAMYFCASARDRGYEQYFGPGTRLTVT.

The chain carries TRBV7-2 and TRBJ1-2; D remains unclear. Deletions cut 2 bases from V and 3 bases from J, with 16 bases between. The CDR3 sequence is 16 residues long. Germline V gives CDR1 SGHTA, CDR2 FQGNSA. The CDR3 nucleotides are TGTGCCAGCAGCTTAACGAACACCGGGAGGTACTATGGCTACACCTTC. This translates into CASSLTNTGRYYGYTF. The full variable domain, with the rest looked up from reference TRBV7-2 and TRBJ1-2, is GAGVSQSPSNKVTEKGKDVELRCDPISGHTALYWYRQSLGQGLEFLIYFQGNSAPDKSGLPSDRFSAERTGGSVSTLTIQRTQQEDSAVYLCASSLTNTGRYYGYTFGSGTRLTVV.

This chain links TRBV7-9 with TRBJ2-1; 8 bases are shared with TRBD2. The CDR3 covers 15 residues. Losses at the gene ends were 4 bases for V and 8 bases for J; bases not matched to a gene: 10. Germline assignment: CDR1 SEHNR and CDR2 FQNEAQ (reference sequence). CDR3 sequence: CASSSEREFRYEQFF. The CDR3 DNA is TGTGCCAGCAGCTCCGAGCGGGAGTTTAGGTATGAGCAGTTCTTC.

This sequence joins TRBV10-1 and TRBJ2-3; possibly TRBD1 for D (7 bases). Germline CDR1 reads WNHNN; CDR2 reads SYGVQD (reference sequence). With 5 bases removed from V and 1 base from J, the gap between germline ends came to 13 bases. The CDR3 contains 15 residues. This CDR3 is CASSSRGEGTDTQYF. The CDR3, as DNA: TGCGCCAGCAGTTCCAGGGGGGAGGGCACAGATACGCAGTATTTT.

V gene TRBV5-1 combines with J gene TRBJ2-7; weak D call: TRBD1 (7 bases). There are 14 residues in the CDR3. V was clipped by 2 bases and J by 5 bases, with 14 bases between them. Germline-derived CDR1 and CDR2 are SGHRS and YFSETQ. The CDR3 DNA follows: TGCGCCAGCAGCTTTCAGGGGGGAACCCACGAGCAGTACTTC. Amino acid sequence: CASSFQGGTHEQYF.

A single count supports this clonotype. This sequence joins TRBV6-5 and TRBJ2-5; possibly TRBD2 for D (5 bases). The CDR3 consists of 18 residues. Germline V gene sequence: CDR1 MNHEY, CDR2 SVGAGI. V was pared by 3 bases and J by 5 bases, with 25 bases between. CDR3 loop: CASSYFVAGGRGWETQYF. CDR3 DNA: TGTGCCAGCAGTTATTTCGTCGCGGGCGGCAGAGGATGGGAGACCCAGTACTTC.

The V call is TRBV28, the J call TRBJ2-5, with 8 bases matching TRBD2. The ends lost 2 bases at V and 1 base at J; junction bases unmatched: 6. CDR1 MDHEN and CDR2 SYDVKM come from the germline V gene. The CDR3 extends over 16 amino acids. Here the CDR3 reads CASSLTGGASQETQYF. The DNA for the CDR3 is TGTGCCAGCAGTTTAACCGGGGGGGCCAGCCAAGAGACCCAGTACTTC.

This chain connects TRBV5-1 to TRBJ1-1; no firm D call. Germline assignment: CDR1 SGHRS and CDR2 YFSETQ. The CDR3 spans 14 residues. The V end was cut by 4 bases, the J end by 4 bases, with 14 bases between. The CDR3 DNA follows: TGCGCCAGCAGCCCGAACAGACCGAGCACTGAAGCTTTCTTT. Its translation is CASSPNRPSTEAFF.

This clonotype was seen more than once but under ten times. The chain is built from TRBV20-1 and TRBJ2-4, with 12 bases that match TRBD1. The J call may not be correct, given that the DNA end is closer to TRBJ2-7. Germline CDR1 reads DFQATT; CDR2 reads SNEGSKA (reference sequence). This CDR3 is 15 amino acids long. The CDR3 region is CSARTGTGGFHEQYF. CDR3 DNA sequence: TGCAGTGCTAGAACCGGGACAGGGGGCTTCCACGAGCAGTACTTC.

V usage is TRBV20-1 and J usage is TRBJ2-7, with D tentatively TRBD1 (6 bases). Germline CDR1 DFQATT, CDR2 SNEGSKA (reference sequence). V dropped 5 bases and J dropped 6 bases, with 14 bases sitting between them. The CDR3 has 12 amino acids. The CDR3 protein is CSAGRGILEQYF. DNA of the CDR3: TGCAGTGCTGGCAGGGGCATCCTCGAGCAGTACTTC.

This clonotype was seen at least ten times. In DNA, the CDR3 is TGTGCCAGCAGTTACGGTCCTGGGGCGGACATTCAGTACTTC. Translated, it gives CASSYGPGADIQYF. The chain couples TRBV6-5 to TRBJ2-4; D possibly corresponds to TRBD1 (5 bases). This CDR3 is built from 14 residues. V lost 2 bases to trimming and J lost 8 bases, with 13 bases between them. Germline CDR1 MNHEY, CDR2 SVGAGI.

The genes are TRBV11-3 and TRBJ2-1; no reliable D call. Germline-derived CDR1 and CDR2 are SGHNT and YENEEA. V lost 0 bases and J 8 bases, leaving 8 bases between the germline ends. CDR3 length: 13 amino acids. CDR3 nucleotides: TGTGCCAGCAGCTTAGATCTATTGGATGAGCAGTTCTTC. This codes for CASSLDLLDEQFF.

The chain couples TRBV7-9 to TRBJ1-2; 9 bases match TRBD1. The V and J ends lost 6 bases and 4 bases, in that order; junction bases with no gene match: 6. The germline V gene encodes CDR1 SEHNR and CDR2 FQNEAQ (reference sequence). The CDR3 sequence is 14 residues long. CDR3 sequence: CASSLQGASYGYTF. In DNA form, the CDR3 reads TGTGCCAGCAGTCTACAGGGGGCGTCCTATGGCTACACCTTC.

This clonotype was picked up a small number of times. This rearrangement joins TRBV20-1 to TRBJ1-2, with TRBD1 matching 8 bases. J was trimmed by 7 bases and V by 6 bases; bases with no gene match: 10. There are 13 residues in the CDR3. Germline CDR1 is DFQATT and CDR2 is SNEGSKA (reference sequence). The CDR3 reads CSATETGDLGYTF. CDR3 DNA: TGCAGTGCGACCGAGACAGGGGACCTTGGCTACACCTTC.

The V and J genes are TRBV3-1 and TRBJ1-6; 7 bases fit TRBD1. The CDR3 spans 16 residues. Germline trimming cut 8 bases from V and 0 bases from J; bases unmatched to any gene: 7. CDR1 and CDR2 (germline): LGHDT, YNNKEL (reference sequence). DNA of the CDR3: TGTGCCAGCGCAGGGGGGGACAGCTCCTATAATTCACCCCTCCACTTT. Translated: CASAGGDSSYNSPLHF. The variable domain in full, completed from reference TRBV3-1 and TRBJ1-6, reads DTAVSQTPKYLVTQMGNDKSIKCEQNLGHDTMYWYKQDSKKFLKIMFSYNNKELIINETVPNRFSPKSPDKAHLNLHINSLELGDSAVYFCASAGGDSSYNSPLHFGNGTRLTVT.

The V and J genes are TRBV7-9 and TRBJ1-1; D is unclear. V dropped 5 bases and J dropped 5 bases, with 21 bases sitting between them. Germline loops: CDR1 SEHNR, CDR2 FQNEAQ (reference sequence). There are 16 residues in the CDR3. The CDR3 sequence is CASSPKKGPMRTEAFF. The CDR3 region has the DNA TGTGCCAGCAGCCCCAAGAAGGGTCCCATGAGGACTGAAGCTTTCTTT.

The rearrangement links TRBV20-1 to TRBJ2-5; D is unclear. V lost 5 bases, J lost 2 bases, and 18 bases lay in between. Germline values: CDR1 DFQATT, CDR2 SNEGSKA (reference sequence). This CDR3 is 15 amino acids long. Written as DNA, the CDR3 is TGCAGTGCTCGCCAAAACCCGGGCCAGCAAGAGACCCAGTACTTC. Translation gives CSARQNPGQQETQYF.

J is TRBJ2-1 and V is TRBV5-1; D is possibly TRBD1 (6 bases). Trimming took off 0 bases at V and 7 bases at J, with 14 bases between the two ends. Germline values: CDR1 SGHRS, CDR2 YFSETQ. The length of the CDR3 is 15 residues. The CDR3 DNA is TGCGCCAGCAGCTTGGTTGTGACAGGTGTGAATGAGCAGTTCTTC. Translating it yields CASSLVVTGVNEQFF. Variable domain in full (rest from reference TRBV5-1 and TRBJ2-1): KAGVTQTPRYLIKTRGQQVTLSCSPISGHRSVSWYQQTPGQGLQFLFEYFSETQRNKGNFPGRFSGRQFSNSRSEMNVSTLELGDSALYLCASSLVVTGVNEQFFGPGTRLTVL.

This sequence joins TRBV20-1 and TRBJ1-1; D not resolved. Germline V gene data show CDR1 as DFQATT and CDR2 as SNEGSKA (reference sequence). CDR3 length equals 14 residues. Trimming took 0 bases from V and 0 from J, leaving 8 bases between them. The CDR3 coding sequence is TGCAGTGCTAGAGAAGTCTCACTGAACACTGAAGCTTTCTTT. Protein product: CSAREVSLNTEAFF.

Only a few counts were recorded for this clonotype. The chain employs TRBV29-1 and TRBJ2-1; TRBD2 aligns across 12 bases. This CDR3 has 13 residues. V lost 7 bases to trimming and J lost 6 bases; unmatched junction nucleotides: 4. The germline V gene encodes CDR1 SQVTM and CDR2 ANQGSEA. In DNA form, the CDR3 reads TGCAGCGCAACTAGCGGGGGGCCCAATGAGCAGTTCTTC. This sequence encodes CSATSGGPNEQFF.

This clonotype has just a few counts. This chain connects TRBV4-1 to TRBJ2-1; TRBD1 matches at 7 bases. V dropped 0 bases and J dropped 7; count of bases not matched to a gene: 3. The CDR3 is 14 amino acids. Germline V gene data show CDR1 as MGHRA and CDR2 as YSYEKL. This chain's CDR3 is CASSQDGRGNEQFF. DNA for the CDR3: TGCGCCAGCAGCCAAGATGGCAGGGGGAATGAGCAGTTCTTC.

The rearrangement links TRBV20-1 to TRBJ2-7; D is ambiguous. This CDR3 comprises 13 residues. Deletions cut 0 bases from V and 3 bases from J, with 9 bases between. In germline, CDR1 is DFQATT, CDR2 SNEGSKA (reference sequence). CDR3 DNA: TGCAGTGCTAGAGATACCCGAAACTACGAGCAGTACTTC. Its translation: CSARDTRNYEQYF.

The DNA of the CDR3 is TGTGCCAGCAGTTTCCACAAGACAGGGGAAGCGGGCTACACCTTC. Protein sequence: CASSFHKTGEAGYTF. The V and J genes are TRBV6-5 and TRBJ1-2; 8 bases line up with TRBD1. The CDR3 is 15 residues long. V trimming: 4 bases; J trimming: 8 bases; junction bases outside the gene matches: 12. The V gene's germline CDR1 is MNHEY and CDR2 SVGAGI.

This chain connects TRBV9 to TRBJ1-2; the match to TRBD1 covers 12 bases. Germline V CDR1 and CDR2: SGDLS, YYNGEE. Unmatched junction bases numbered 4, after V lost 3 bases and J lost 1 base. The CDR3 is made up of 16 amino acids. The CDR3 reads CASSARDRGLNYGYTF. The DNA of the CDR3 is TGTGCCAGCAGCGCCCGGGACAGGGGGCTTAACTATGGCTACACCTTC.

The rearrangement joins TRBV29-1 to TRBJ1-2; D gene uncertain. The V end lost 7 bases, the J end lost 4 bases, and 19 bases lay between the germline ends. Germline CDR1 SQVTM, CDR2 ANQGSEA. The CDR3 consists of 14 residues. CDR3 nucleotide sequence: TGCAGCGCGGAAGATGCAGAGAACTCCTATGGCTACACCTTC. It translates to CSAEDAENSYGYTF.

The chain employs TRBV20-1 and TRBJ2-3; 7 bases fit TRBD1. The CDR3 sequence is 14 residues long. CDR1 and CDR2 (germline): DFQATT, SNEGSKA (reference sequence). V lost 3 bases, J lost 0 bases, and 3 bases stayed unmatched. In DNA form, the CDR3 reads TGCAGTGCTAGTAGGGACAGCAGCACAGATACGCAGTATTTT. It specifies CSASRDSSTDTQYF.

The chain carries TRBV20-1 and TRBJ2-5; 9 bases are shared with TRBD2. The germline CDR1 and CDR2 sequences are DFQATT and SNEGSKA (reference sequence). V was pared by 0 bases and J by 11 bases, with 13 bases of the junction left unmatched. There are 15 residues in the CDR3. CDR3 DNA sequence: TGCAGTGCTAGAGAAGGTGCGGGGGGGCTTCGGGAGCAGTACTTC. This sequence encodes CSAREGAGGLREQYF.

The chain joins TRBV6-6 to TRBJ1-1; TRBD1 is a possible D gene (5 bases). Trimming shortened V by 6 bases and J by 1 base, and 21 bases separated the two germline ends. Looked up from germline, CDR1 is MNHNY and CDR2 is SVGAGI (reference sequence). The CDR3 loop spans 17 amino acids. The CDR3 DNA reads as TGTGCCAGCAGACCCGGAGTAGGGGCAGGGCGGAACACTGAAGCTTTCTTT. It specifies CASRPGVGAGRNTEAFF.